These T cell receptor beta chains were read from a single sample in a study of beta chain features in type 1 diabetes. Profiled with immunoSEQ multiplex PCR; TCRdb holds only in-frame clones, not every one. This table has about 900,000 clones, about 17% appearing once. The sequenced sample consisted of naive CD4+ T cells from blood. Source of these receptors: a woman aged 18 to 35 in good health. Both conserved end residues are part of each CDR3. Each record gives: V gene, D gene, clone size, J gene, CDR3 DNA, CDR3 protein. D genes are given only for firm matches. Clone sizes are given selectively: once, few, many, or a class where the clone is expanded.

>TRBV28|.|.|TRBJ1-1
TGTGCCAGCAATCACGGGGCCACTCCGAGCACTGAAGCTTTCTTT
CASNHGATPSTEAFF
>TRBV18|.|.|TRBJ2-1
TGTGCCAGCTCACCACCTGGGAGCTCCTACAATGAGCAGTTCTTC
CASSPPGSSYNEQFF
>TRBV7-9|.|.|TRBJ1-4
TGTGCCAGCAGCTCCGGGACACTCAATGAAAAACTGTTTTTT
CASSSGTLNEKLFF
>TRBV11-2|TRBD2|few|TRBJ2-1
TGTGCCAGCAGCCAGACCCTAGCGGCTTACAATGAGCAGTTCTTC
CASSQTLAAYNEQFF
>TRBV6-5|TRBD2|.|TRBJ2-1
TGTGCCAGCAGCTCCGGGACTAGCGGAGACAATGAGCAGTTCTTC
CASSSGTSGDNEQFF
>TRBV28|TRBD2|few|TRBJ2-7
TGTGCCAGCAGTCCTGCCGGGACTAGCGGAATATCCGAGCAGTACTTC
CASSPAGTSGISEQYF
>TRBV4-3|TRBD1|.|TRBJ2-3
TGCGCCAGCAGCCGACGGACAGGGGGGGGCACAGATACGCAGTATTTT
CASSRRTGGGTDTQYF
>TRBV20-1|.|few|TRBJ1-4
TGCAGTCCGGGGTTACGGGCGCCACTGTTTTTT
CSPGLRAPLFF
>TRBV15|.|.|TRBJ2-7
TGTGCCACCAGCAGAGAGGAGTACTCCTACGAGCAGTACTTC
CATSREEYSYEQYF
>TRBV2|.|.|TRBJ2-3
TGTGCCAGCAGTGAAGCGAACTCCTGGTACACAGATACGCAGTATTTT
CASSEANSWYTDTQYF
>TRBV7-2|TRBD1|few|TRBJ2-7
TGTGCCAGCAGCACCCTCGTACAGGGGAACGAGCAGTACTTC
CASSTLVQGNEQYF
>TRBV21-1|.|few|TRBJ1-2
TGTGCCAGCAGCCCCGGGCACATTAACTATGGCTACACCTTC
CASSPGHINYGYTF
>TRBV11-2|.|.|TRBJ2-2
TGTGCCAGCAGCTTAGCCTTGAGCATGGGCACCGGGGAGCTGTTTTTT
CASSLALSMGTGELFF
>TRBV29-1|.|few|TRBJ2-5
TGCAGCGTTGTGGGGGTTTGGGAGACCCAGTACTTC
CSVVGVWETQYF
>TRBV7-9|TRBD1|.|TRBJ2-1
TGTGCCAGCAGCTCTACAGGGGGTTTGGGCAATGAGCAGTTCTTC
CASSSTGGLGNEQFF
>TRBV5-4|TRBD2|once|TRBJ2-7
TGTGCCAGCAGCTTAGCGGGAGGGCCCTACGAGCAGTACTTC
CASSLAGGPYEQYF
>TRBV5-1|.|.|TRBJ2-5
TGCGCCAGCCGGCCCGGCAGGGCCGGTGAGACCCAGTACTTC
CASRPGRAGETQYF
>TRBV27|.|.|TRBJ2-1
TGTGCCAGCAGAAAGTCGTGGGACCGGTTTGTCAATGAGCAGTTCTTC
CASRKSWDRFVNEQFF
>TRBV15|.|.|TRBJ1-2
TGTGCCACCAGCCCGGACAGCAACTATGGCTACACCTTC
CATSPDSNYGYTF
>TRBV19|.|.|TRBJ2-1
TGTGCCAGTAGTACTACCAGAGGAAAGCAGTTCTTC
CASSTTRGKQFF
>TRBV5-1|.|few|TRBJ2-2
TGCGCCAGCAGCTTGAGGGGAGCTAGCGACACGAACACCGGGGAGCTGTTTTTT
CASSLRGASDTNTGELFF
>TRBV5-6|.|.|TRBJ2-1
TGTGCCAGCAGCTTGGCTGGTGGCACCCACAATGAGCAGTTCTTC
CASSLAGGTHNEQFF
>TRBV10-1|.|.|TRBJ1-1
TGCGCCAGCAGTGAGTCTTCAGGGGAGAACACTGAAGCTTTCTTT
CASSESSGENTEAFF
>TRBV18|TRBD2|.|TRBJ2-5
TGTGCCAGCTCACCAAGCGGGAGGGCCATAGAGACCCAGTACTTC
CASSPSGRAIETQYF
>TRBV7-9|.|.|TRBJ1-5
TGTGCCAGCAGCTTACGGGGGAGGGATCAGCCCCAGCATTTT
CASSLRGRDQPQHF
>TRBV27|.|few|TRBJ1-5
TGTGCCGCCCCTCGTCCGGCAAATAGCAATCAGCCCCAGCATTTT
CAAPRPANSNQPQHF
>TRBV11-2|.|few|TRBJ2-3
TGTGCCAGCAGCTTGTCAGGGTCGACAGATACGCAGTATTTT
CASSLSGSTDTQYF
>TRBV7-2|TRBD1|.|TRBJ2-7
TGTGCCAGCAGCTTAAAGGGGGCGCGCTACGAGCAGTACTTC
CASSLKGARYEQYF
>TRBV9|.|few|TRBJ2-6
TGTGCCAGCGGGGGGTTGACTAGTAGGAAGGGCCTGACTTTC
CASGGLTSRKGLTF
>TRBV6-5|.|.|TRBJ2-7
TGTGCCAGCAGCCAGAGGGGTTACGAGCAGTACTTC
CASSQRGYEQYF
>TRBV28|.|.|TRBJ1-5
TGTGCCAGCAGTTTTCGCCTGGGACGGGCTAGCAATCAGCCCCAGCATTTT
CASSFRLGRASNQPQHF
>TRBV27|.|few|TRBJ1-2
TGTGCCAGCACGAACAAACGGGGTGGAAACTATGGCTACACCTTC
CASTNKRGGNYGYTF
>TRBV16|.|.|TRBJ2-3
TGTGCCAGCAGCCAATTCCCAGCCGGAACCACAGATACGCAGTATTTT
CASSQFPAGTTDTQYF
>TRBV20-1|.|few|TRBJ2-7
TGCAGTGCTAGATACGGCTACGAGCAGTACTTC
CSARYGYEQYF
>TRBV5-1|.|few|TRBJ2-7
TGCGCCAGCAGCTTGGCAAGCAACTACGAGCAGTACTTC
CASSLASNYEQYF
>TRBV7-3|TRBD2|few|TRBJ2-1
TGTGCCAGCAGCATAACGGGACTAGCGGGAGGGAGCTCCTACAATGAGCAGTTCTTC
CASSITGLAGGSSYNEQFF